These 5 T cell receptor beta chains originate from one sample sequenced in a study of neurological immune-mediated disorders. Sample time point: longitudinal time-point 2. TCRdb itself ran the 5' RACE reads through MiXCR, one entry per CDR3 protein. Of about 90,000 distinct CDR3 sequences in the sample, about 12% were seen once. The sequenced material came from PBMCs. The receptor set was obtained from a female donor with HTLV-1-associated myelopathy (HAM/TSP).

This clonotype showed up just once. This chain joins TRBV2 and TRBJ1-2; possibly TRBD1 for D (6 bases). CDR1 is SNHLY, CDR2 FYNNEI, per germline. CDR3 length: 14 residues. V was clipped by 9 bases and J by 4 bases, with 18 bases between them. The CDR3 sequence: CASKGKTGPYGYTF. The CDR3 nucleotides are TGTGCCAGTAAGGGGAAAACAGGGCCCTATGGCTACACCTTC.

This clonotype has ten or more counts. The chain employs TRBV15 and TRBJ2-7; D not resolved. The CDR3 covers 14 residues. From germline, CDR1 is LNHNV and CDR2 YYDKDF (reference sequence). Trimming removed 0 bases from V and 1 base from J, with 7 bases in between. CDR3 region: CATSRDGRSYEQYF. In DNA form, the CDR3 reads TGTGCCACCAGCAGAGATGGCAGATCCTACGAGCAGTACTTC.

This clonotype was seen many times. This CDR3 is CSALISGSRNSPLHF. DNA for the CDR3: TGCAGTGCCCTAATTTCCGGGAGTCGAAATTCACCCCTCCACTTT. The chain is built from TRBV20-1 and TRBJ1-6; D gene ambiguous. Looked up from germline, CDR1 is DFQATT and CDR2 is SNEGSKA (reference sequence). CDR3 size: 15 residues. The V end lost 6 bases, the J end lost 7 bases, and 19 bases lay between the germline ends.

This clonotype occurred many times. The chain is built from TRBV5-1 and TRBJ2-3; 7 nucleotides match TRBD1. The CDR3 is 17 amino acids. Trimming cost V 2 bases and J 0 bases; bases outside gene matches: 9. Germline lookup yields CDR1 SGHRS and CDR2 YFSETQ. CDR3 DNA: TGCGCCAGCAGCTTATTCCGACAGGGAGCTAGCACAGATACGCAGTATTTT. Translated: CASSLFRQGASTDTQYF.

There are many counts of this clonotype. This rearrangement joins TRBV7-8 to TRBJ1-1; no clear D gene. V lost 2 bases and J 1 base, leaving 8 bases between the germline ends. The CDR3 covers 14 residues. The V gene's germline CDR1 is SGHVS and CDR2 FQNEAQ. CDR3 nucleotide sequence: TGTGCCAGCAGCTTACAGCCCGCGAACACTGAAGCTTTCTTT. Translation gives CASSLQPANTEAFF.